This paragraph reports one TCR beta chain. The source of the sample is a study of CD8 T cells in Susac syndrome. Trimming took off 6 bases at V and 0 bases at J, with 13 bases between the two ends. Germline V lookup: CDR1 DFQATT, CDR2 SNEGSKA (reference sequence). There are 14 residues in the CDR3. When the RNA was reverse transcribed, random hexamers were used with an input of roughly 0.45 to 1 ug. The CDR3 of TCR beta was amplified by immunoSEQ multiplex PCR across 54 Vbeta and 13 Jbeta. TCRdb fed the immunoSEQ multiplex PCR reads into MiXCR, producing one record per CDR3 protein. The table includes roughly 200,000 distinct CDR3 sequences, roughly 94% detected once. Sequencing of TCR beta was performed on blood CD8+ T cells and on blood CD4+ T cells. The controls, all healthy donors, were matched for age and sex. Both CD4+ and CD8+ T cells were negatively isolated, and TEMRA cells underwent FACS enrichment.

The rearrangement joins TRBV20-1 to TRBJ2-3, with D possibly being TRBD1 (6 bases). The receptor was derived from a human donor in good health. Sequenced input: CD4+ T cells from PBMCs. CDR3 residues: CSANQDRSTDTQYF. CDR3 in DNA: TGCAGTGCCAACCAGGACAGAAGCACAGATACGCAGTATTTT.